The subject of this entry is one T cell receptor (beta chain). The target antigen is unknown. The assay was immunoSEQ multiplex PCR, and TCRdb's table has in-frame clones only and misses some. The sample has about 25,000 clones, over 80% seen once. Germline values: CDR1 MNHEY, CDR2 SVGAGI. The trim removed 6 bases at V and 9 bases at J, leaving 10 bases unmatched. The CDR3 length is 15 residues. This specimen comes from a study of T cells in tumors after PD-1 blockade. In the study overall: No patient had prior checkpoint blockade, systemic immunosuppression, or radiotherapy within 4 weeks. A subset received ongoing vismodegib 150 mg daily alongside anti-PD-1 therapy. Blood samples averaged around 120,000 templates (range about 24,679-260,000) and 36,000 or so unique clonotypes.

Study results and limitations: Peripheral recruitment is suggested, as some novel exhausted tumor clones were in pre-treatment blood.

The specimen was PBMCs, collected after anti-PD-1 treatment. J is TRBJ1-6 and V is TRBV6-5; 8 bases match TRBD1. The TCR originated in a human donor with basal cell carcinoma. The CDR3 bases are TGTGCCAGCAGGGAGACAGGGGCTTATGGTTCACCCCTCCACTTT. This sequence encodes CASRETGAYGSPLHF.